The 26 T cell receptor beta chains listed next were all sequenced from one sample in a study of T and B cells in COVID-19 patients. TRB rearrangements were amplified by multiplex PCR with BIOMED2 TRB-A/B primers. TCRdb re-called the multiplex PCR reads through MiXCR, storing one row per CDR3 protein. Counted here are more than 9,000 distinct CDR3 sequences, approximately 29% occurring once; the ten biggest clones make up roughly 30%. Each TRB amplification used roughly 230-550 ng of genomic DNA from blood. The sample comprised blood. These receptors all stem from a human donor who had recovered from COVID-19.

The chain links TRBV10-3 to TRBJ1-1, with 8 bases that match TRBD1. This CDR3 comprises 14 residues. After removal of 4 bases from V and 2 bases from J, the junction contained 3 bases not matched to a gene. CDR1 and CDR2 from the germline V gene are ENHRY and SYGVKD. This chain's CDR3 is CAISGQGKNTEAFF. The CDR3 nucleotides read TGTGCCATCAGTGGACAGGGGAAAAACACTGAAGCTTTCTTT.

This clonotype is medium-sized within its sample. The chain uses TRBV27 and TRBJ2-2; the match to TRBD2 covers 7 bases. V trimming: 6 bases; J trimming: 0 bases; junction bases outside the gene matches: 1. This CDR3 has 14 residues. Germline CDR1 and CDR2: MNHEY and SMNVEV (reference sequence). DNA for the CDR3: TGTGCCAGCAGGCTAGCGGCGAACACCGGGGAGCTGTTTTTT. It translates to CASRLAANTGELFF.

The J gene is TRBJ2-2, the V gene TRBV10-3, with 7 bases fitting TRBD1. CDR3 length equals 15 residues. Germline V lookup: CDR1 ENHRY, CDR2 SYGVKD. The V segment lost 6 bases and the J segment 6 bases; nucleotides outside the gene matches: 10. The CDR3 region is CAISALTGLAGELFF. As DNA, the CDR3 is TGTGCCATCAGCGCCCTGACAGGGCTGGCCGGGGAGCTGTTTTTT.

The chain uses TRBV10-3 and TRBJ2-1; D remains ambiguous. The CDR3 is 12 amino acids. Germline CDR1 and CDR2: ENHRY and SYGVKD. Trimming took off 3 bases at V and 5 bases at J, with 5 bases between the two ends. The CDR3 nucleotides read TGTGCCATCAGTGAATTCAACAATGAGCAGTTCTTC. As protein: CAISEFNNEQFF.

The chain carries TRBV7-2 and TRBJ2-3, with D possibly being TRBD2 (6 bases). With 7 bases removed from V and 7 bases from J, the gap between germline ends came to 21 bases. Germline V gene data show CDR1 as SGHTA and CDR2 as FQGNSA. This CDR3 region has 15 residues. CDR3 residues: CASILGGGQGYTQYF. The CDR3 DNA is TGTGCCAGCATCCTTGGGGGAGGCCAGGGATATACGCAGTATTTT. Based on the CDR3 plus reference TRBV7-2 and TRBJ2-3, the full variable domain is GAGVSQSPSNKVTEKGKDVELRCDPISGHTALYWYRQSLGQGLEFLIYFQGNSAPDKSGLPSDRFSAERTGGSVSTLTIQRTQQEDSAVYLCASILGGGQGYTQYFGPGTRLTVL.

The table lists this clonotype with a few counts. The J gene is TRBJ1-1, the V gene TRBV6-4; maybe TRBD1 (5 bases). Germline values: CDR1 MRHNA, CDR2 SNTAGT. V was clipped by 7 bases and J by 4 bases, with 10 bases between them. CDR3 length: 12 amino acids. The CDR3 region has the DNA TGTGCCAGCACCGAAAGGGGCACTGAAGCTTTCTTT. Protein sequence: CASTERGTEAFF.

The V and J genes are TRBV11-3 and TRBJ2-1, with TRBD1 as a possible D gene (6 bases). The V end lost 5 bases, the J end lost 8 bases, and 19 bases lay between the germline ends. Germline lookup yields CDR1 SGHNT and CDR2 YENEEA. The CDR3 runs 15 residues. CDR3 sequence: CASSAQGRGSDEQFF. The CDR3 DNA reads as TGTGCCAGCAGCGCCCAGGGGAGAGGGTCCGATGAGCAGTTCTTC.

This clonotype was counted a few times. The rearrangement links TRBV6-1 to TRBJ2-7, with D perhaps matching TRBD1 or TRBD2 (6 bases each). There are 17 residues in the CDR3. The ends were cut back, 6 bases at V and 5 bases at J, with 26 bases in the middle. The germline V gene has CDR1 MNHNS and CDR2 SASEGT. CDR3 nucleotide sequence: TGTGCCAGCAGGGACTACGACCAGGGGAATTGGCTGAACGAGCAGTACGTC. Translated: CASRDYDQGNWLNEQYV.

The chain links TRBV18 to TRBJ2-1, with TRBD1 matching 11 bases. The V segment lost 3 bases and the J segment 2 bases; nucleotides outside the gene matches: 6. The CDR3 is 17 residues long. CDR1 is KGHSH, CDR2 LQKENI, per germline. CDR3 region: CASSPGAGQGAYNEQFF. The CDR3 nucleotides are TGTGCCAGCTCACCTGGGGCGGGACAGGGGGCCTACAATGAGCAGTTCTTC.

This clonotype showed up many times. V usage is TRBV12-3 or TRBV12-4 and J usage is TRBJ2-1; 13 bases agree with TRBD2. V was pared by 6 bases and J by 7 bases, with 9 bases of the junction left unmatched. The CDR3 consists of 16 residues. The DNA of the CDR3 is TGTGCCAGCAGCCGAGGACTAGCGGGAGTGGGAAATGAGCAGTTCTTC. It yields the protein CASSRGLAGVGNEQFF.

This clonotype has ten or more counts. The V gene is TRBV6-5, the J gene TRBJ2-5; D unresolved. The germline V gene encodes CDR1 MNHEY and CDR2 SVGAGI. Trimming took off 0 bases at V and 7 bases at J, with 15 bases between the two ends. This CDR3 spans 15 amino acids. CDR3 amino acids: CASSYSAKTQLTQYF. The DNA for the CDR3 is TGTGCCAGCAGTTACTCGGCCAAAACCCAGCTGACCCAGTACTTC.

This clonotype was recorded once. The chain employs TRBV27 and TRBJ2-4; possible D gene TRBD1, 5 bases. This CDR3 region has 16 residues. From germline, CDR1 is MNHEY and CDR2 SMNVEV (reference sequence). Deletions cut 2 bases from V and 0 bases from J, with 11 bases between. As DNA, the CDR3 is TGTGCCAGCAGTTTAGTCAGGGCCGAAGCCAAAAACATTCAGTACTTC. Its protein product is CASSLVRAEAKNIQYF.

The V call is TRBV7-2, the J call TRBJ2-3; 7 bases agree with TRBD2. The germline CDR1 and CDR2 sequences are SGHTA and FQGNSA. The length of the CDR3 is 14 residues. The V segment lost 1 base and the J segment 12 bases; nucleotides outside the gene matches: 10. CDR3 coding DNA: TGTGCCAGCAGCTTAGGGACTAGTGCCCAGGCCCAGTATTTT. Residues: CASSLGTSAQAQYF.

This clonotype was detected ten times or more. This chain links TRBV27 with TRBJ2-5; possible D gene TRBD2, 5 bases. CDR3 length equals 14 residues. Trimming took off 2 bases at V and 7 bases at J, with 14 bases between the two ends. Germline values: CDR1 MNHEY, CDR2 SMNVEV (reference sequence). The chain's CDR3 is CASSLREFYGTQYF. In nucleotides, the CDR3 is TGTGCCAGCAGTTTAAGGGAGTTTTATGGGACCCAGTACTTC.

This clonotype was observed at least ten times. V gene TRBV18 combines with J gene TRBJ1-6; perhaps TRBD1 as D (5 bases). This CDR3 region has 17 residues. Trimming removed 3 bases from V and 8 bases from J, with 20 bases in between. CDR1 is KGHSH, CDR2 LQKENI, per germline. The CDR3 loop reads CASSPLPPTGGDSPLHF. The CDR3 DNA reads as TGTGCCAGCTCACCCCTCCCTCCAACAGGAGGGGATTCACCCCTCCACTTT.

V is TRBV5-5 and J is TRBJ2-7; no clear D. Trimming cost V 4 bases and J 4 bases, with 9 bases left between them. There are 12 residues in the CDR3. Germline CDR1 and CDR2: SGHKS and YYEKEE (reference sequence). The CDR3, as DNA: TGTGCCAGCAGCACCGACCTGTACGAGCAGTACTTC. As protein: CASSTDLYEQYF.

This clonotype is termed medium-sized. This sequence joins TRBV19 and TRBJ1-6; unclear D gene. The CDR3 spans 19 residues. The germline V gene has CDR1 LNHDA and CDR2 SQIVND (reference sequence). V lost 4 bases and J lost 6, with 25 bases in between. CDR3 nucleotide sequence: TGTGCCAGTAGTACCCTACTAACGCCGACTACCCACCGTAATTCACCCCTCCACTTT. This gives the protein CASSTLLTPTTHRNSPLHF.

This clonotype was seen only a few times. This rearrangement joins TRBV5-6 to TRBJ1-1; the match to TRBD1 covers 12 bases. Germline trimming cut 4 bases from V and 5 bases from J; bases unmatched to any gene: 9. Per germline, CDR1 SGHDT and CDR2 YYEEEE. This CDR3 is built from 16 residues. The CDR3 nucleotides read TGTGCCAGCAGCCATGGGACAGGGGGCGCGTGGACTGAAGCTTTCTTT. Protein: CASSHGTGGAWTEAFF.

The chain couples TRBV11-3 to TRBJ2-1; 8 nucleotides agree with TRBD1. The CDR3 extends over 16 amino acids. From germline, CDR1 is SGHNT and CDR2 YENEEA. V shed 3 bases and J 4 bases; nucleotides not matched to a gene: 8. The CDR3 region is CASSLSGTGGYNEQFF. Here the CDR3 DNA reads TGTGCCAGCAGCTTGAGTGGGACAGGAGGATACAATGAGCAGTTCTTC.

V is TRBV19 and J is TRBJ2-2, with 14 bases lining up with TRBD2. Germline CDR1 and CDR2: LNHDA and SQIVND (reference sequence). J lost 2 bases, V lost 5 bases, and 7 bases had no gene match. CDR3 length equals 18 residues. The CDR3 DNA follows: TGTGCCAGTAGTCCGCAGACTAGCGGGAGGGCCAACACCGGGGAGCTGTTTTTT. This encodes CASSPQTSGRANTGELFF.

The table lists this clonotype with many counts. The chain has TRBV19 and TRBJ2-1; possibly TRBD2 for D (6 bases). The CDR3 extends over 13 amino acids. Germline V gene lookup returns CDR1 LNHDA and CDR2 SQIVND (reference sequence). The V gene lost 9 bases and the J gene lost 4 bases, with 13 bases spanning the gap. CDR3 protein: CASSLEGYNEQFF. In DNA, the CDR3 is TGTGCCAGCTCTTTGGAGGGGTACAATGAGCAGTTCTTC.

This clonotype has ten or more counts. This chain uses TRBV12-3 or TRBV12-4 with TRBJ2-5; 10 bases are shared with TRBD2. The CDR3 totals 14 residues. V dropped 2 bases and J dropped 3; count of bases not matched to a gene: 0. CDR3: CASSLLAGEETQYF. The CDR3 DNA is TGTGCCAGCAGTTTACTAGCGGGAGAAGAGACCCAGTACTTC.

This clonotype was recorded at least ten times. CDR3 in amino acids: CASTTWVAGELFF. CDR3 coding DNA: TGTGCCAGCACTACCTGGGTGGCCGGGGAGCTGTTTTTT. The V and J genes are TRBV27 and TRBJ2-2; D uncertain. This CDR3 is built from 13 residues. CDR1 is MNHEY and CDR2 is SMNVEV in the germline V gene (reference sequence). Trimming shortened V by 7 bases and J by 6 bases, and 12 bases separated the two germline ends.

In its sample, this clonotype was seen many times. The V and J genes are TRBV27 and TRBJ2-7, with D perhaps assigned TRBD1 or TRBD2 (5 bases each). Trimming stripped 5 bases from V and 3 bases from J, with 8 bases between. Germline lookup yields CDR1 MNHEY and CDR2 SMNVEV (reference sequence). The CDR3 has 12 amino acids. The CDR3 DNA reads TGTGCCAGCAGTCGGGGCGGCTACGAGCAGTACTTC. This encodes CASSRGGYEQYF.

Concerning this clonotype itself: The junction departs from germline at one end; a sequencing error may be responsible. The chain employs TRBV19 and TRBJ1-5; D gene unclear. The CDR3 is 13 amino acids. The germline V gene has CDR1 LNHDA and CDR2 SQIVND (reference sequence). CDR3 DNA sequence: TGTGACAGTGCTCGGGATAGCAATCAGCCCCAGCATTTT. Its translation is CDSARDSNQPQHF. Full variable domain (outside the CDR3, taken from reference TRBV19 and TRBJ1-5): DGGITQSPKYLFRKEGQNVTLSCEQNLNHDAMYWYRQDPGQGLRLIYYSQIVNDFQKGDIAEGYSVSREKKESFPLTVTSAQKNPTAFYLCDSARDSNQPQHFGDGTRLSIL.

The J gene is TRBJ1-5, the V gene TRBV12-3 or TRBV12-4; 11 positions agree with TRBD1. J lost 2 bases, V lost 6 bases, and 3 bases had no gene match. The CDR3 is 15 residues long. The CDR3 sequence: CASSGTGGGNQPQHF. CDR3 nucleotide sequence: TGTGCCAGCAGCGGGACAGGGGGAGGCAATCAGCCCCAGCATTTT.